Below, one T cell receptor (beta chain) is given with its context. Its specificity is not known. These data belong to a study of radiotherapy plus CTLA-4 blockade in lung cancer. Sequenced by immunoSEQ multiplex PCR; TCRdb stores in-frame clones only, minus some. The sample lists roughly 58,000 clones; approximately 80% were seen once. Whole-study findings and limits: The best predictor of response was reported to be early blood T cell clone dynamics, with interferon-beta. Radiotherapy with ipilimumab was followed by blood expansion of tumor-derived clones.

CDR1 is SGHTA, CDR2 FQGNSA, per germline. CDR3 length: 14 amino acids. The V end was cut by 3 bases, the J end by 5 bases, with 11 bases between. CTLA-4 blockade using ipilimumab, together with focal radiation, was received by patients with chemo-refractory metastatic non-small-cell lung cancer. The TCR sequence derives from a human donor with non-small cell lung cancer whose response to radiotherapy plus ipilimumab could not be evaluated. The chain carries TRBV7-2 and TRBJ1-5; a weak D match, TRBD1 (5 bases). The material sequenced was peripheral blood, taken from a patient treated with radiotherapy plus ipilimumab. The CDR3 coding sequence is TGTGCCAGCAGCTTGAGCCCAGGGTATCAGCCCCAGCATTTT. Encoded protein: CASSLSPGYQPQHF.